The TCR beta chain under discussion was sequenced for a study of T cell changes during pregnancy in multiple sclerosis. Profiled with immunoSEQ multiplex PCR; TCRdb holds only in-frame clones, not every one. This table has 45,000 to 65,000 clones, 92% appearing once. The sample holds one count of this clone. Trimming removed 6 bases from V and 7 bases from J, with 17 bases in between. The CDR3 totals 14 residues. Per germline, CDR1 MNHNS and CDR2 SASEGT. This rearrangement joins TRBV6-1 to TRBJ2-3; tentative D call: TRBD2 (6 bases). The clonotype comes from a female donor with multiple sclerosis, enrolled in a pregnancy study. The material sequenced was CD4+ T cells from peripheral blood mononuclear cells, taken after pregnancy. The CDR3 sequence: CASSRLDSGHTQYF. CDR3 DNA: TGTGCCAGCAGCCGACTAGATTCTGGGCATACGCAGTATTTT.